The 21 T cell receptor beta chains below come from one sample, sequenced in a study of blood T cell repertoires in COVID-19. Libraries were prepared by immunoSEQ multiplex PCR; TCRdb keeps only in-frame clonotypes and omits some of them. Of 50,000 to 65,000 clones in the sample, more than 75% were seen once. Input material: peripheral blood. The receptors come from a human donor in a cohort sampled during active COVID-19.

V is TRBV27 and J is TRBJ2-1; 8 bases agree with TRBD2. The germline V gene has CDR1 MNHEY and CDR2 SMNVEV (reference sequence). V lost 2 bases to trimming and J lost 3 bases; unmatched junction nucleotides: 6. This CDR3 has 16 amino acids. The CDR3 sequence is CASSLNPSGGYNEQFF. As DNA, the CDR3 is TGTGCCAGCAGTTTAAACCCAAGCGGGGGCTACAATGAGCAGTTCTTC.

The chain has TRBV7-6 and TRBJ2-7; TRBD2 aligns across 10 bases. The CDR3 contains 17 residues. Unmatched junction bases numbered 10, after V lost 2 bases and J lost 3 bases. Germline loops: CDR1 SGHVS, CDR2 FNYEAQ. The CDR3 loop reads CASSLTSGANPYYEQYF. CDR3 in DNA: TGTGCCAGCAGCTTAACTAGCGGGGCAAACCCCTACTACGAGCAGTACTTC.

The chain uses TRBV19 and TRBJ1-5; D gene ambiguous. V gave up 4 bases and J gave up 3 bases, with 10 bases separating them. The CDR3 covers 14 residues. Germline V gene data show CDR1 as LNHDA and CDR2 as SQIVND (reference sequence). As DNA, the CDR3 is TGTGCCAGTAGTACAGAGGCCCCCAATCAGCCCCAGCATTTT. This gives the protein CASSTEAPNQPQHF.

This chain joins TRBV9 and TRBJ2-1, with TRBD1 as a possible D gene (6 bases). Trimming took 1 base from V and 3 from J, leaving 20 bases between them. Germline V CDR1 and CDR2: SGDLS, YYNGEE. This CDR3 is built from 18 residues. The CDR3 spells CASSVRQDSYPFYNEQFF. As DNA, the CDR3 is TGTGCCAGCAGCGTAAGACAGGACTCTTATCCCTTCTACAATGAGCAGTTCTTC.

This clone was recorded once. The chain couples TRBV9 to TRBJ1-5; maybe TRBD1 (5 bases). The V gene's germline CDR1 is SGDLS and CDR2 YYNGEE. The CDR3 runs 14 residues. The V and J ends lost 0 bases and 1 base respectively, with 5 bases between them. CDR3 region: CASSVEGSNQPQHF. The DNA of the CDR3 is TGTGCCAGCAGCGTAGAGGGGAGCAATCAGCCCCAGCATTTT. Based on the CDR3 plus reference TRBV9 and TRBJ1-5, the full variable domain is DSGVTQTPKHLITATGQRVTLRCSPRSGDLSVYWYQQSLDQGLQFLIQYYNGEERAKGNILERFSAQQFPDLHSELNLSSLELGDSALYFCASSVEGSNQPQHFGDGTRLSIL.

This chain links TRBV7-8 with TRBJ2-2; 11 positions match TRBD2. Looked up from germline, CDR1 is SGHVS and CDR2 is FQNEAQ. CDR3 length: 15 residues. With V trimmed by 5 bases and J by 5 bases, 4 bases remained unmatched. The CDR3 region is CASSIIAGGTGELFF. DNA of the CDR3: TGTGCCAGCAGCATTATAGCGGGAGGGACCGGGGAGCTGTTTTTT.

This chain connects TRBV15 to TRBJ1-1, with a tentative D call TRBD1 (6 bases). In germline, CDR1 is LNHNV, CDR2 YYDKDF (reference sequence). The CDR3 loop spans 14 amino acids. Between the trimmed V and J ends, which lost 4 bases and 7 bases, there was a span of 16 bases. The CDR3 here is CATSIGGGRGEAFF. The CDR3 DNA sequence: TGTGCCACCAGCATAGGGGGGGGTCGAGGTGAAGCTTTCTTT.

The chain recombines TRBV4-3 with TRBJ1-3; D is perhaps TRBD1 (6 bases). V dropped 1 base and J dropped 3 bases, with 13 bases sitting between them. Germline values: CDR1 LGHNA, CDR2 YSLEER. The CDR3 is made up of 16 amino acids. The DNA for the CDR3 is TGCGCCAGCAGCCAAGGAAGGGGGTTCTATGGAAACACCATATATTTT. It translates to CASSQGRGFYGNTIYF.

The chain uses TRBV9 and TRBJ1-3; D remains unclear. The CDR3 is made up of 13 amino acids. CDR1 is SGDLS and CDR2 is YYNGEE in the germline V gene. V was shortened by 4 bases and J by 3 bases, with 8 bases between the two germline ends. The CDR3 reads CASSPGVGNTIYF. Written as DNA, the CDR3 is TGTGCCAGCAGCCCGGGAGTTGGAAACACCATATATTTT.

V and J are TRBV7-2 and TRBJ1-3; 10 nucleotides line up with TRBD1. Germline CDR1 reads SGHTA; CDR2 reads FQGNSA. The CDR3 sequence is 14 residues long. V lost 6 bases, J lost 8 bases, and 7 bases stayed unmatched. In DNA form, the CDR3 reads TGTGCCAGCAGTCGACAGGGGGCGCGGGACACCATATATTTT. It is translated as CASSRQGARDTIYF.

This rearrangement joins TRBV3-1 (or the pseudogene TRBV3-2) to TRBJ2-3, with 10 bases that match TRBD2. Germline CDR1 LGHDT, CDR2 YNNKEL (reference sequence). This CDR3 has 14 amino acids. V gave up 3 bases and J gave up 6 bases; unmatched junction bases: 3. CDR3 loop: CASSHSSGGDTQYF. The DNA for the CDR3 is TGTGCCAGCAGCCACTCTAGCGGGGGTGATACGCAGTATTTT.

This clone was observed a handful of times. The chain has TRBV16 and TRBJ1-2; D not certain. CDR3 length: 13 amino acids. Germline loops: CDR1 KGHSY, CDR2 FQNENV. Deletions cut 4 bases from V and 8 bases from J, with 14 bases between. This chain's CDR3 is CASSRLLSGGYTF. In nucleotides, the CDR3 is TGTGCCAGCAGCCGTTTACTTAGCGGGGGCTACACCTTC.

The gene calls are TRBV5-1 and TRBJ2-5, with 13 bases lining up with TRBD2. The CDR3 totals 19 residues. The V gene's germline CDR1 is SGHRS and CDR2 YFSETQ. The V segment lost 4 bases and the J segment 5 bases; nucleotides outside the gene matches: 17. The CDR3 nucleotides read TGCGCCAGCAGCACCTCCGGGACTAGCGGGATCCCCTTCCCGGAGACCCAGTACTTC. This translates into CASSTSGTSGIPFPETQYF.

The chain recombines TRBV9 with TRBJ2-1, with 7 bases fitting TRBD2. V trimming: 2 bases; J trimming: 10 bases; junction bases outside the gene matches: 9. The CDR3 covers 14 residues. Germline V gives CDR1 SGDLS, CDR2 YYNGEE. The chain's CDR3 is CASSVGGRHGEQFF. CDR3 DNA sequence: TGTGCCAGCAGCGTCGGGGGGAGGCATGGGGAGCAGTTCTTC. Combining the CDR3 with reference TRBV9 and TRBJ2-1 gives the whole variable domain DSGVTQTPKHLITATGQRVTLRCSPRSGDLSVYWYQQSLDQGLQFLIQYYNGEERAKGNILERFSAQQFPDLHSELNLSSLELGDSALYFCASSVGGRHGEQFFGPGTRLTVL.

J is TRBJ2-1 and V is TRBV9, with D perhaps matching TRBD1 (5 bases). The V end lost 0 bases, the J end lost 3 bases, and 10 bases lay between the germline ends. Germline CDR1 is SGDLS and CDR2 is YYNGEE. The CDR3 totals 15 residues. The CDR3 region is CASSVAPGNYNEQFF. In DNA, the CDR3 is TGTGCCAGCAGCGTAGCCCCAGGGAACTACAATGAGCAGTTCTTC. Complete variable domain (other parts from reference TRBV9 and TRBJ2-1): DSGVTQTPKHLITATGQRVTLRCSPRSGDLSVYWYQQSLDQGLQFLIQYYNGEERAKGNILERFSAQQFPDLHSELNLSSLELGDSALYFCASSVAPGNYNEQFFGPGTRLTVL.

The chain employs TRBV6-5 and TRBJ1-6; D is undetermined. Trimming left V 4 bases short and J 5 bases short, with 9 bases between. The CDR3 consists of 14 residues. Looked up from germline, CDR1 is MNHEY and CDR2 is SVGAGI. The CDR3 reads CASSFLPDNSPLHF. The CDR3, as DNA: TGTGCCAGCAGTTTTCTCCCAGATAATTCACCCCTCCACTTT.

The chain recombines TRBV4-1 with TRBJ2-7; 11 bases match TRBD2. CDR1 is MGHRA, CDR2 YSYEKL, per germline. V was clipped by 0 bases and J by 4 bases; unmatched bases: 8. This CDR3 is 17 amino acids long. CDR3 protein: CASSQDLGSGRAYEQYF. In nucleotides, the CDR3 is TGCGCCAGCAGCCAAGATCTGGGTAGCGGGAGGGCTTACGAGCAGTACTTC.

This chain uses TRBV9 with TRBJ2-3; D not resolved. CDR1 is SGDLS and CDR2 is YYNGEE in the germline V gene. Trimming left V 4 bases short and J 3 bases short, with 3 bases between. The CDR3 consists of 11 residues. CDR3 residues: CASSTTDTQYF. The CDR3 DNA reads as TGTGCCAGCAGCACAACAGATACGCAGTATTTT.

The chain uses TRBV18 and TRBJ2-7; D is uncertain. Germline CDR1 reads KGHSH; CDR2 reads LQKENI. Trimming shortened V by 2 bases and J by 10 bases, and 15 bases separated the two germline ends. The CDR3 extends over 13 amino acids. CDR3 DNA: TGTGCCAGCTCACCAGCCCAATCTATGCATCAGTACTTC. This encodes CASSPAQSMHQYF.

This chain links TRBV7-3 with TRBJ2-7; D might be TRBD2 (6 bases). The CDR3 has 12 residues. The V end was cut by 2 bases, the J end by 6 bases, with 8 bases between. CDR1 and CDR2 from the germline V gene are SGHTA and FQGTGA. This chain's CDR3 is CASSLGGGEQYF. CDR3 in DNA: TGTGCCAGCAGCTTAGGGGGAGGCGAGCAGTACTTC.

CDR3 in amino acids: CASSLVFGTGKPYEQYF. The CDR3 nucleotides are TGTGCCAGCAGCTTGGTCTTCGGGACAGGGAAACCCTACGAGCAGTACTTC. V usage is TRBV5-5 and J usage is TRBJ2-7; 9 positions agree with TRBD1. Germline trimming cut 0 bases from V and 2 bases from J; bases unmatched to any gene: 9. The CDR3 runs to 17 residues. In germline, CDR1 is SGHKS, CDR2 YYEKEE (reference sequence).